These T cell receptor beta chains were read from a single sample in a study of T cell repertoires in cytomegalovirus infection. TCRdb passed the reads through MiXCR, listing each CDR3 protein once. Counted here are approximately 600,000 distinct CDR3 sequences, around 40% occurring once; the ten biggest clones make up roughly 50%. The antigens for these receptors are not known. The input for sequencing was cultured PBMCs, taken from culture after CMV antigen stimulation. The origin of the receptors is a human donor in good health (CMV status not recorded). Some clones in this sample may be carry-over from other donors' samples. CDR3s include the opening cysteine and the closing phenylalanine or tryptophan. Each record gives: V gene, CDR3 length, clone size, J gene, D gene, CDR3 protein, CDR3 DNA. The D gene is left open where the match is weak. Expanded clones are given a class, and other clones once, few, many or no size at all.

TRBV7-9	11	NA	TRBJ2-7	NA	CASIGTYEQYF	TGTGCCAGCATTGGAACCTACGAGCAGTACTTC
TRBV7-2	16	many	TRBJ1-4	NA	CASSPTGRLTNEKLFF	TGTGCCAGCAGCCCAACTGGACGGCTAACTAATGAAAAACTGTTTTTT
TRBV12-3/TRBV12-4	18	few	TRBJ2-1	TRBD2	CASMGTSGRYASYNEQFF	TGTGCCAGCATGGGGACTAGCGGGAGATATGCGTCCTACAATGAGCAGTTCTTC
TRBV4-1	14	NA	TRBJ2-7	NA	CASSQDGGRGEQYF	TGCGCCAGCAGCCAAGATGGCGGCAGAGGGGAGCAGTACTTC
TRBV6-2/TRBV6-3	18	once	TRBJ1-6	NA	CASSYDRHSSSYNSPLHF	TGTGCCAGCAGTTACGACCGACATTCGAGCTCCTATAATTCACCCCTCCACTTT
TRBV7-9	15	few	TRBJ2-5	TRBD1	CASSEFGQVQETQYF	TGTGCCAGCAGCGAGTTCGGACAGGTCCAAGAGACCCAGTACTTC
TRBV7-6	16	NA	TRBJ2-1	TRBD2	CASSSPTSGTDDEQFF	TGTGCCAGCAGCTCGCCGACTAGCGGGACCGACGATGAGCAGTTCTTC
TRBV7-2	16	few	TRBJ1-4	NA	CASSSYWGGLAEKLFF	TGTGCCAGCAGCTCCTACTGGGGGGGGTTGGCTGAAAAACTGTTTTTT
TRBV7-2	13	many	TRBJ1-2	NA	CASSSQPRAGYTF	TGTGCCAGCAGCTCACAGCCTAGAGCCGGCTACACCTTC
TRBV27	16	few	TRBJ1-1	TRBD1	CASSLLGTGANTEAFF	TGTGCCAGCAGTTTACTCGGGACAGGGGCGAACACTGAAGCTTTCTTT
TRBV7-9	14	NA	TRBJ2-6	NA	CATERDSGANVLTF	TGTGCCACCGAACGGGACTCTGGGGCCAACGTCCTGACTTTC
TRBV24-1	12	once	TRBJ1-2	NA	CATSDTNHGYTF	TGTGCCACCAGTGACACGAATCATGGCTACACCTTC
TRBV7-9	13	NA	TRBJ1-2	NA	CASRYRDNYGYTF	TGTGCCAGCAGGTACAGGGATAACTATGGCTACACCTTC
TRBV7-2	15	few	TRBJ2-3	TRBD2	CASSLRAGDTDTQYF	TGTGCCAGCAGCTTACGAGCGGGAGACACAGATACGCAGTATTTT
TRBV5-1	13	NA	TRBJ2-5	NA	CASSLDARLPQYF	TGCGCCAGCAGCTTGGACGCTCGATTGCCCCAGTACTTC
TRBV20-1	13	NA	TRBJ2-3	TRBD2	CSARLARTDTQYF	TGCAGTGCAAGACTAGCGCGCACAGATACGCAGTATTTT
TRBV10-3	13	once	TRBJ2-3	NA	CAIRSGLTDTQYF	TGTGCCATCCGTTCTGGGCTCACAGATACGCAGTATTTT
TRBV7-2	12	NA	TRBJ2-5	NA	CASGIGWETQYF	TGTGCCAGCGGTATAGGATGGGAGACCCAGTACTTC
TRBV6-6	13	NA	TRBJ2-7	TRBD1	CASSSRQGNEQYF	TGTGCCAGCAGTTCTCGACAGGGAAACGAGCAGTACTTC
TRBV6-5	17	few	TRBJ2-3	TRBD2	CASSYSGSGSRTDTQYF	TGTGCCAGCAGTTACTCCGGTAGCGGGAGTCGGACAGATACGCAGTATTTT
TRBV5-1	15	NA	TRBJ2-1	TRBD1	CASTLGDRGYNEQFF	TGCGCCAGCACCTTAGGGGACAGGGGCTACAATGAGCAGTTCTTC
TRBV7-2	12	few	TRBJ2-1	NA	CASSLGAFEQFF	TGTGCCAGCAGCTTAGGAGCCTTCGAGCAGTTCTTC
TRBV11-2	13	NA	TRBJ1-1	NA	CASSPTTDTEAFF	TGTGCCAGCAGCCCAACAACAGACACTGAAGCTTTCTTT
TRBV7-2	17	few	TRBJ2-6	TRBD2	CASSPGLAGVGANVLTF	TGTGCCAGCAGCCCGGGACTAGCGGGAGTTGGGGCCAACGTCCTGACTTTC
TRBV5-5	16	NA	TRBJ2-3	TRBD2	CASSFGTSGSEDTQYF	TGTGCCAGCAGCTTCGGGACTAGCGGGTCAGAGGATACGCAGTATTTT
TRBV27	16	NA	TRBJ1-5	NA	CASSLSSGGTYQPQHF	TGTGCCAGCAGTTTATCTTCAGGTGGGACATATCAGCCCCAGCATTTT
TRBV6-2/TRBV6-3	15	NA	TRBJ2-5	NA	CASSARLGGQETQYF	TGTGCCAGCAGTGCTCGACTCGGGGGCCAAGAGACCCAGTACTTC
TRBV15	15	few	TRBJ1-6	NA	CATSSRQGIVGPLHF	TGTGCCACCAGCAGTCGCCAAGGGATTGTTGGTCCCCTCCACTTT
TRBV20-1	15	NA	TRBJ2-7	TRBD1	CSAREPGQGTYEQYF	TGCAGTGCTAGAGAGCCCGGACAGGGGACCTACGAGCAGTACTTC
TRBV7-9	17	few	TRBJ2-1	TRBD2	CASSPEGAGGPYNEQFF	TGTGCCAGCAGCCCGGAGGGGGCGGGAGGGCCCTACAATGAGCAGTTCTTC
TRBV12-3/TRBV12-4	16	NA	TRBJ2-1	TRBD2	CASSSTSPSSYNEQFF	TGTGCCAGCAGTTCGACTAGCCCGAGCTCCTACAATGAGCAGTTCTTC
TRBV7-9	14	once	TRBJ2-7	TRBD1	CASSHSDRGNEQYF	TGTGCCAGCAGCCATTCCGACAGGGGCAACGAGCAGTACTTC
TRBV7-6	15	NA	TRBJ2-2	TRBD2	CASSPGTSGVGELFF	TGTGCCAGCAGCCCCGGGACTAGCGGTGTTGGGGAGCTGTTTTTT
TRBV7-4	15	NA	TRBJ2-3	TRBD2	CASTRGTSGTDTQYF	TGTGCCAGCACCCGGGGGACTAGCGGCACAGATACGCAGTATTTT
TRBV27	13	NA	TRBJ1-1	NA	CASRALLNTEAFF	TGTGCCAGCCGCGCGCTTCTGAACACTGAAGCTTTCTTT
TRBV19	15	few	TRBJ2-1	NA	CASSIDSSVVGEQFF	TGTGCCAGTAGTATCGACTCCAGCGTAGTCGGTGAGCAGTTCTTC
TRBV4-2	13	NA	TRBJ2-7	TRBD1	CASSQDTRTGEYF	TGTGCCAGCAGCCAAGATACCCGGACAGGGGAGTACTTC
TRBV7-6	14	many	TRBJ2-3	NA	CASSPQGFTDTQYF	TGTGCCAGCAGCCCTCAGGGGTTCACAGATACGCAGTATTTT